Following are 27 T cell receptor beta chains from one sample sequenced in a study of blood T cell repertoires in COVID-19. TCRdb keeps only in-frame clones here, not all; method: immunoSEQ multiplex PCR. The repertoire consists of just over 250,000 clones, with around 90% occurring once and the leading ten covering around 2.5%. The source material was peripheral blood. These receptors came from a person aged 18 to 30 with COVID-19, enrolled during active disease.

The CDR3 sequence is CASSQIWGLTEAFF. The CDR3 DNA follows: TGCGCCAGCAGCCAAATCTGGGGCCTCACTGAAGCTTTCTTT. The chain joins TRBV4-3 to TRBJ1-1, with TRBD1 as a possible D gene (5 bases). Germline CDR1 and CDR2: LGHNA and YSLEER. Trimming cost V 2 bases and J 4 bases, with 11 bases left between them. The CDR3 has 14 amino acids.

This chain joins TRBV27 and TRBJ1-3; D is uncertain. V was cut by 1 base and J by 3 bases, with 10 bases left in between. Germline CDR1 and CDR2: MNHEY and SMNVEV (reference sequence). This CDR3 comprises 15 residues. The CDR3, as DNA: TGTGCCAGCAGTTTATACCCCCCGGGTGGAAACACCATATATTTT. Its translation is CASSLYPPGGNTIYF.

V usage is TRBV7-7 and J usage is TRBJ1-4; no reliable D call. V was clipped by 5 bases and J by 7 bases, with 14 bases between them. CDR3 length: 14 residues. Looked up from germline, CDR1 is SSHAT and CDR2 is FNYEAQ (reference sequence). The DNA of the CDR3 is TGTGCCAGCAGCCTTACAGCTTACGGTGAAAAACTGTTTTTT. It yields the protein CASSLTAYGEKLFF.

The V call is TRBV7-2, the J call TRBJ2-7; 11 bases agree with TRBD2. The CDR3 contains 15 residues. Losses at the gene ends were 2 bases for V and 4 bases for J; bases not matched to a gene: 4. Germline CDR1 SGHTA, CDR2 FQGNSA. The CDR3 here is CASSLSGTSGYEQYF. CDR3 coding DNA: TGTGCCAGCAGCTTATCCGGGACTAGCGGTTACGAGCAGTACTTC.

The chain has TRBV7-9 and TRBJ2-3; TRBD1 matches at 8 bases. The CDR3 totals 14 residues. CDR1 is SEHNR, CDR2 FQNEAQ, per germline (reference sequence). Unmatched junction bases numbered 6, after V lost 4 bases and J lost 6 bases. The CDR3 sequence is CASSWQGAGDTQYF. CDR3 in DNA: TGTGCCAGCAGCTGGCAGGGGGCTGGGGATACGCAGTATTTT.

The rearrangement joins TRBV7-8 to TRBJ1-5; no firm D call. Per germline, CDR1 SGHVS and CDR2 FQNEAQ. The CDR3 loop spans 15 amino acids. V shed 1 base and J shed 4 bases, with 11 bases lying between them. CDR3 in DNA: TGTGCCAGCAGCTTAGGGGGAGGTGGGAATCAGCCCCAGCATTTT. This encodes CASSLGGGGNQPQHF.

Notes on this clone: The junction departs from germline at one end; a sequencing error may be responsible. In DNA, the CDR3 is TGTGCCAGCAGCTTAGTGGGCAACAATGAAGCTTTCTTT. The encoded protein is CASSLVGNNEAFF. The chain carries TRBV7-8 and TRBJ1-1; D is unclear. CDR3 length: 13 residues. Germline loops: CDR1 SGHVS, CDR2 FQNEAQ.

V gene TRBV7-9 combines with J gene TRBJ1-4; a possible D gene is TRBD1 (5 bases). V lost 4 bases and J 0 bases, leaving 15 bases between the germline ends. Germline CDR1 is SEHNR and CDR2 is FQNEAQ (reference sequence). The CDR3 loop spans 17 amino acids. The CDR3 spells CASSSSGIPATNEKLFF. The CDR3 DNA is TGTGCCAGCAGCTCTTCAGGGATTCCGGCAACTAATGAAAAACTGTTTTTT. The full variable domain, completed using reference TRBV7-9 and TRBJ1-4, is DTGVSQNPRHKITKRGQNVTFRCDPISEHNRLYWYRQTLGQGPEFLTYFQNEAQLEKSRLLSDRFSAERPKGSFSTLEIQRTEQGDSAMYLCASSSSGIPATNEKLFFGSGTQLSVL.

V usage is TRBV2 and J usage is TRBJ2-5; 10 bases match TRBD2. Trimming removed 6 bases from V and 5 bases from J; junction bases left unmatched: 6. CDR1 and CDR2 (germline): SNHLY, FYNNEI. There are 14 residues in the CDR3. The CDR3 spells CASRLASGSETQYF. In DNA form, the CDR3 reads TGTGCCAGCAGGTTGGCTAGCGGGAGTGAGACCCAGTACTTC.

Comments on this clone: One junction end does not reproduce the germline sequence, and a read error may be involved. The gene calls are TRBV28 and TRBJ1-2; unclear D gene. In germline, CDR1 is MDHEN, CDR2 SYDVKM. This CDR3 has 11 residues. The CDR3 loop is CASSPMTILSF. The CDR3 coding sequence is TGTGCCAGCAGTCCTATGACAATCCTCAGCTTC.

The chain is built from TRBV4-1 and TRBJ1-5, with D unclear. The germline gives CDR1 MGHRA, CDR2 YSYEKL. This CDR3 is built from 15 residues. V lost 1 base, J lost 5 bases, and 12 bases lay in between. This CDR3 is CASSQATTMDQPQHF. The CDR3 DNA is TGCGCCAGCAGCCAAGCGACTACGATGGATCAGCCCCAGCATTTT.

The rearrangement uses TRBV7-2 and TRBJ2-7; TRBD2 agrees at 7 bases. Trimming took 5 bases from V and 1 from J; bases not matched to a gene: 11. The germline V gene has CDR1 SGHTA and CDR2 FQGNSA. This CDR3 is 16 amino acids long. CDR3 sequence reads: CASSRTLAQQSYEQYF. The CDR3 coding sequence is TGTGCCAGCAGCCGTACACTAGCGCAGCAGTCCTACGAGCAGTACTTC.

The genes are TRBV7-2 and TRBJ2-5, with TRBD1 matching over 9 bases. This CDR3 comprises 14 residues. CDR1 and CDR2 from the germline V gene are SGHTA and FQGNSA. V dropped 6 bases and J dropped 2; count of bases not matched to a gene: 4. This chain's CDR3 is CASRRQGGQETQYF. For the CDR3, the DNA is TGTGCCAGCAGACGACAGGGGGGACAAGAGACCCAGTACTTC.

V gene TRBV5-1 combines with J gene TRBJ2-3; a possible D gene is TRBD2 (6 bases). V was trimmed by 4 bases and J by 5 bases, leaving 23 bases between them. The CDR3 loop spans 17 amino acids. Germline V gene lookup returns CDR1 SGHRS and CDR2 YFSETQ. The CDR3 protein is CASSGLLPGRWGDTQYF. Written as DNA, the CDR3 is TGCGCCAGCAGCGGACTACTCCCGGGGCGTTGGGGAGATACGCAGTATTTT.

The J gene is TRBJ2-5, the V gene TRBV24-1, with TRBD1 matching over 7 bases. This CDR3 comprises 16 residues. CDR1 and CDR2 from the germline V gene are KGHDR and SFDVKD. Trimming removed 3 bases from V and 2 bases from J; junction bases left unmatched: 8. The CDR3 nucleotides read TGTGCCACCAGTGATCCACACCCGACAGGGCAAGAGACCCAGTACTTC. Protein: CATSDPHPTGQETQYF.

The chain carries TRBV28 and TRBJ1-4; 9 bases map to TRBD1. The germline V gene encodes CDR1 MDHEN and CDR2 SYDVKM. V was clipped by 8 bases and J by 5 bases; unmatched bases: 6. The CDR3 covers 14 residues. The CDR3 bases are TGTGCCAGCCTGGGGACAGGGTACAATGAAAAACTGTTTTTT. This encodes CASLGTGYNEKLFF.

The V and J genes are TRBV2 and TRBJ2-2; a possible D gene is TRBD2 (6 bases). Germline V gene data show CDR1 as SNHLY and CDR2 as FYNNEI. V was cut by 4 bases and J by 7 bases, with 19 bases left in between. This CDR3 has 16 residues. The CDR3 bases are TGTGCCAGCAGTGGTGTCCGGGGGTATGTGAACGGGGAGCTGTTTTTT. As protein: CASSGVRGYVNGELFF.

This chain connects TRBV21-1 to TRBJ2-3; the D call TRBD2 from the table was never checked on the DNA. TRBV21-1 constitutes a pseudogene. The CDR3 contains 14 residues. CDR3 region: CARLAGGTTDTQYF. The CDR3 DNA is TGTGCCAGACTAGCGGGAGGGACCACAGATACGCAGTATTTT.

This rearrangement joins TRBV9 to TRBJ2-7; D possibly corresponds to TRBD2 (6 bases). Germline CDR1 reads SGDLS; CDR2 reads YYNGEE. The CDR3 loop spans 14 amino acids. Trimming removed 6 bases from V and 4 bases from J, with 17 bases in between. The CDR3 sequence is CASTSGTFKYEQYF. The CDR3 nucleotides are TGTGCCAGCACTAGTGGGACTTTTAAGTACGAGCAGTACTTC.

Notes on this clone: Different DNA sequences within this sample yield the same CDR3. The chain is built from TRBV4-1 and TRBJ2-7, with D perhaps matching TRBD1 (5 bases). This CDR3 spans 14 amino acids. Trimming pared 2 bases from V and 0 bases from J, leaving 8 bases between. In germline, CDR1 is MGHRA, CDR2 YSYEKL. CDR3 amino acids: CASSQRQSSYEQYF. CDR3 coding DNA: TGCGCCAGCAGCCAACGACAGAGCTCCTACGAGCAGTACTTC.

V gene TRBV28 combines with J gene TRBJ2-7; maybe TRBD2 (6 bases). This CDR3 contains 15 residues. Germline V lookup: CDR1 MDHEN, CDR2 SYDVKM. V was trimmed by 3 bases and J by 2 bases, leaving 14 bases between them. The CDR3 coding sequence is TGTGCCAGCAGTTTGAGGAGGGGACGGACCTACGAGCAGTACTTC. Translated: CASSLRRGRTYEQYF.

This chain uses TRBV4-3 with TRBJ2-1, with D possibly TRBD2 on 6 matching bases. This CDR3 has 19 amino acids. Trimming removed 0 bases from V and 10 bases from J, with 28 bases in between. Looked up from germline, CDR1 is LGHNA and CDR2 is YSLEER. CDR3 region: CASSQERRILGGGDLEQFF. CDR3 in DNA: TGCGCCAGCAGCCAAGAACGCAGAATCTTGGGAGGAGGAGATTTGGAGCAGTTCTTC.

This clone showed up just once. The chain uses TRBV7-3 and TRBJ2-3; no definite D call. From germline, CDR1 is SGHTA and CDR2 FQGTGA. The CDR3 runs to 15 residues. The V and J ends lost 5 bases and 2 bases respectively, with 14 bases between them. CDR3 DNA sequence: TGTGCCAGCAGCACAAGCGCGAACCCCACAGATACGCAGTATTTT. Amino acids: CASSTSANPTDTQYF.

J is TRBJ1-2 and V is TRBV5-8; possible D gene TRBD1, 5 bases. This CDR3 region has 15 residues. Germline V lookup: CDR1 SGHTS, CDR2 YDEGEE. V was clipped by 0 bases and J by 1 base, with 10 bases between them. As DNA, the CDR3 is TGTGCCAGCAGCTTGGCTGCGACAGTTAACTATGGCTACACCTTC. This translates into CASSLAATVNYGYTF.

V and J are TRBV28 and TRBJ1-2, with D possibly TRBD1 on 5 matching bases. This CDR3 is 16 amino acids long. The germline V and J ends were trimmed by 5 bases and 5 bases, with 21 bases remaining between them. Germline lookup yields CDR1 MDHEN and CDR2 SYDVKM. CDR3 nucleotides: TGTGCCAGCAGTCCTGGTGCCATCGGGGGGGTATATGGCTACACCTTC. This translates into CASSPGAIGGVYGYTF.

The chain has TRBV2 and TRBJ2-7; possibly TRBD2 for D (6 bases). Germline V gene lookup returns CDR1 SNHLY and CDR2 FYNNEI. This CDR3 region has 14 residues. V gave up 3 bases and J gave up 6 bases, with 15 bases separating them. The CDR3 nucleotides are TGTGCCAGCAGTGAGGCGCGGAGGGGCCTCGAGCAGTACTTC. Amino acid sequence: CASSEARRGLEQYF.

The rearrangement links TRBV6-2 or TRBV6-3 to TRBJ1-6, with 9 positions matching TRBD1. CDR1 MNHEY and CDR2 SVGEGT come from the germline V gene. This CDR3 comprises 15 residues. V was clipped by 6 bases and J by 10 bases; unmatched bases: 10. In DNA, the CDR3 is TGTGCCAGCAGCCTATATGGACAGGGGAGCTCACCCCTCCACTTT. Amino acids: CASSLYGQGSSPLHF.